The 5 T cell receptor beta chains presented below share a single source sample, sequenced in a study of OX40 agonist ivuxolimab in advanced cancers. The assay was immunoSEQ multiplex PCR, and TCRdb's table has in-frame clones only and misses some. The table records about 72,000 clones, 75% to 90% of them present only once. Here the sequenced sample was CD4+ or CD8+ T cells sorted from blood, taken in a trial of the OX40 agonist ivuxolimab. Receptors were obtained from an adult with an advanced solid tumor such as melanoma, head and neck, liver or kidney cancer.

The J gene is TRBJ1-2, the V gene TRBV19; D is ambiguous. V lost 6 bases and J 2 bases, leaving 7 bases between the germline ends. Germline CDR1 LNHDA, CDR2 SQIVND (reference sequence). This CDR3 comprises 12 residues. The CDR3 here is CASSPGNYGYTF. CDR3 DNA sequence: TGTGCCAGTAGCCCGGGGAACTATGGCTACACCTTC.

This clone was detected a few times. The V gene is TRBV27, the J gene TRBJ1-1; D is undetermined. CDR3 size: 15 residues. Germline loops: CDR1 MNHEY, CDR2 SMNVEV (reference sequence). Trimming took 3 bases from V and 4 from J, leaving 15 bases between them. In nucleotides, the CDR3 is TGTGCCAGCAGTTTCTCGTCCGGAGGAGGCACTGAAGCTTTCTTT. Amino acids: CASSFSSGGGTEAFF.

A single count supports this clone. The genes are TRBV7-6 and TRBJ1-1; D is uncertain. Germline assignment: CDR1 SGHVS and CDR2 FNYEAQ. Trimming stripped 4 bases from V and 1 base from J, with 10 bases between. The CDR3 is 14 residues long. The CDR3: CASSSAHENTEAFF. The CDR3 DNA reads as TGTGCCAGCAGCTCGGCCCACGAGAACACTGAAGCTTTCTTT.

The chain uses TRBV7-2 and TRBJ2-7, with no clear D. Germline CDR1 and CDR2: SGHTA and FQGNSA. The V end lost 1 base, the J end lost 2 bases, and 9 bases lay between the germline ends. The CDR3 covers 14 residues. The chain's CDR3 is CASSLDGGTYEQYF. DNA for the CDR3: TGTGCCAGCAGCTTAGACGGTGGGACCTACGAGCAGTACTTC.

The chain carries TRBV30 and TRBJ1-2; no firm D call. V lost 0 bases to trimming and J lost 4 bases, with 6 bases between them. Germline CDR1 is GTSNPN and CDR2 is SVGIG (reference sequence). This CDR3 is built from 12 residues. The CDR3 sequence: CAWSVRGYGYTF. The CDR3 DNA follows: TGTGCCTGGAGTGTACGAGGCTATGGCTACACCTTC.